Following are 24 T cell receptor beta chains from one sample sequenced in a study of cytomegalovirus exposure and HLA in healthy donors. Primers included in the PCR were 60 Vbeta and 13 Jbeta primers. Clones were read by immunoSEQ multiplex PCR, and TCRdb kept only the in-frame ones, dropping some. The data show 90,000 to 140,000 clones, with around 85% seen just once and roughly 6.9% held by the top ten. Sequenced: PBMCs. The receptors derive from a man under 40 in good health and CMV-seropositive.

V is TRBV6-6 and J is TRBJ1-2, with D tentatively TRBD1 (5 bases). The V and J ends lost 0 bases and 2 bases respectively, with 10 bases between them. Germline lookup yields CDR1 MNHNY and CDR2 SVGAGI (reference sequence). The CDR3 is made up of 15 amino acids. CDR3 bases: TGTGCCAGCAGTTACTCTCAGGGTCTAAACTATGGCTACACCTTC. Amino acid sequence: CASSYSQGLNYGYTF.

In this sample, this clone turned up once. The gene calls are TRBV7-9 and TRBJ2-7, with TRBD1 matching 8 bases. The trim removed 5 bases at V and 2 bases at J, leaving 2 bases unmatched. Germline CDR1 and CDR2: SEHNR and FQNEAQ (reference sequence). This CDR3 has 13 amino acids. This CDR3 reads CASSPDRAYEQYF. CDR3 bases: TGTGCCAGCAGCCCGGACAGGGCCTACGAGCAGTACTTC. The whole variable domain, filled in from reference TRBV7-9 and TRBJ2-7, reads DTGVSQNPRHKITKRGQNVTFRCDPISEHNRLYWYRQTLGQGPEFLTYFQNEAQLEKSRLLSDRFSAERPKGSFSTLEIQRTEQGDSAMYLCASSPDRAYEQYFGPGTRLTVT.

The chain joins TRBV19 to TRBJ2-7, with D perhaps TRBD2 (5 bases). V was clipped by 10 bases and J by 5 bases, with 12 bases between them. The germline CDR1 and CDR2 sequences are LNHDA and SQIVND (reference sequence). The CDR3 loop spans 11 amino acids. CDR3 residues: CATKTGNEQYF. In DNA form, the CDR3 reads TGTGCCACCAAGACCGGGAACGAGCAGTACTTC.

The chain uses TRBV30 and TRBJ2-7, with D hard to call. Germline CDR1 and CDR2: GTSNPN and SVGIG (reference sequence). This CDR3 has 11 residues. V was pared by 4 bases and J by 5 bases, with 9 bases between. CDR3 in amino acids: CAWTVGHEQYF. DNA for the CDR3: TGTGCCTGGACCGTGGGCCACGAGCAGTACTTC.

V gene TRBV4-1 combines with J gene TRBJ2-2; possibly TRBD2 for D (5 bases). Germline V CDR1 and CDR2: MGHRA, YSYEKL. The CDR3 is 18 residues long. Trimming pared 1 base from V and 5 bases from J, leaving 20 bases between. CDR3 protein: CASSQGELGGHSTGELFF. CDR3 sequence (DNA): TGCGCCAGCAGCCAAGGGGAGTTGGGTGGTCATTCTACCGGGGAGCTGTTTTTT.

V gene TRBV6-6 combines with J gene TRBJ1-4; D may be TRBD1 (6 bases). CDR1 and CDR2 (germline): MNHNY, SVGAGI (reference sequence). V lost 6 bases to trimming and J lost 7 bases, with 15 bases between them. This CDR3 has 14 amino acids. The CDR3 loop is CASSLNRGAEKLFF. CDR3 bases: TGTGCCAGCAGCTTGAATCGGGGGGCTGAAAAACTGTTTTTT.

The table lists this clone with a few counts. V usage is TRBV5-4 and J usage is TRBJ1-6, with TRBD1 matching 7 bases. Germline V CDR1 and CDR2: SGHNT, YYREEE (reference sequence). The trim removed 4 bases at V and 7 bases at J, leaving 8 bases unmatched. This CDR3 has 15 residues. The CDR3 DNA reads TGTGCCAGCAGCCCCGGGACAGACTCCAATTCACCCCTCCACTTT. This translates into CASSPGTDSNSPLHF.

The J gene is TRBJ2-6, the V gene TRBV5-1; TRBD1 aligns across 7 bases. Germline CDR1 reads SGHRS; CDR2 reads YFSETQ. This CDR3 region has 16 residues. J was trimmed by 3 bases and V by 0 bases; bases with no gene match: 3. The CDR3 here is CASSLGQGRGANVLTF. In DNA, the CDR3 is TGCGCCAGCAGCTTGGGACAGGGTCGTGGGGCCAACGTCCTGACTTTC.

The rearrangement links TRBV11-1 to TRBJ2-7; 7 nucleotides line up with TRBD1. After removal of 5 bases from V and 3 bases from J, the junction contained 7 bases not matched to a gene. The germline V gene encodes CDR1 SGHAT and CDR2 FQDESV (reference sequence). The CDR3 has 14 residues. The chain's CDR3 is CASSRGQDVYEQYF. Written as DNA, the CDR3 is TGTGCCAGCAGCCGTGGACAGGACGTCTACGAGCAGTACTTC.

The chain joins TRBV27 to TRBJ2-5; 9 bases are a match to TRBD1. The J call may be wrong; the DNA end is better matched by TRBJ2-7. Germline V gives CDR1 MNHEY, CDR2 SMNVEV (reference sequence). CDR3 size: 16 residues. CDR3 amino acids: CASSPRGGQGFAEQYF. The DNA of the CDR3 is TGTGCCAGCAGTCCCCGAGGTGGACAGGGGTTCGCCGAGCAGTACTTC.

The V gene is TRBV18, the J gene TRBJ1-5; 9 positions agree with TRBD1. The CDR3 consists of 15 residues. Germline V gene lookup returns CDR1 KGHSH and CDR2 LQKENI. With 3 bases clipped from V and 5 bases from J, the junction kept 5 bases outside the gene matches. The CDR3 DNA sequence: TGTGCCAGCTCACCGGGACAGGGTCCCGATCAGCCCCAGCATTTT. It yields the protein CASSPGQGPDQPQHF.

This clone was seen a single time. The chain couples TRBV4-1 to TRBJ2-7; a weak D match, TRBD2 (7 bases). V shed 4 bases and J shed 2 bases, with 12 bases lying between them. CDR1 is MGHRA and CDR2 is YSYEKL in the germline V gene. The CDR3 is 14 residues long. CDR3 in DNA: TGCGCCAGCAGCCCCCGGGGGGCCCCCTACGAGCAGTACTTC. This sequence encodes CASSPRGAPYEQYF.

CDR3 sequence: CASSQEGGQGVFQPQHF. The DNA for the CDR3 is TGCGCCAGCAGCCAAGAGGGGGGACAGGGTGTATTTCAGCCCCAGCATTTT. The V gene is TRBV4-1, the J gene TRBJ1-5, with 9 bases identical to TRBD1. In germline, CDR1 is MGHRA, CDR2 YSYEKL. V was clipped by 0 bases and J by 6 bases; unmatched bases: 9. The CDR3 consists of 17 residues.

This chain joins TRBV6-5 and TRBJ2-5; weak D call: TRBD1 (5 bases). The length of the CDR3 is 14 residues. From germline, CDR1 is MNHEY and CDR2 SVGAGI. V lost 4 bases and J 5 bases, leaving 14 bases between the germline ends. The chain's CDR3 is CASSLVGPQETQYF. In DNA, the CDR3 is TGTGCCAGCAGTTTAGTGGGGCCCCAGGAGACCCAGTACTTC.

By sample share, this clone is medium-sized. The V call is TRBV2, the J call TRBJ1-4, with D possibly TRBD1 on 5 matching bases. Trimming left V 10 bases short and J 8 bases short, with 23 bases between. The CDR3 totals 15 residues. The germline gives CDR1 SNHLY, CDR2 FYNNEI. CDR3 region: CATASSKGFREKLFF. As DNA, the CDR3 is TGTGCCACAGCATCGTCTAAGGGGTTTAGAGAAAAACTGTTTTTT.

With respect to this clone: At one end, the junction sequence differs from germline, possibly due to a read error. V usage is TRBV5-1 and J usage is TRBJ1-6, with 11 bases fitting TRBD1. Germline lookup yields CDR1 SGHRS and CDR2 YFSETQ. The CDR3 runs to 20 residues. CDR3 amino acids: CASSLAGTGGLDSYNSALHF. The CDR3 DNA sequence: TGCGCCAGCAGCTTGGCCGGGACAGGGGGATTAGATTCGTATAATTCAGCCCTCCACTTT.

This clone was picked up one time. This chain links TRBV7-2 with TRBJ1-6; possibly TRBD1 for D (5 bases). V was clipped by 5 bases and J by 6 bases, with 17 bases between them. This CDR3 region has 16 residues. Germline assignment: CDR1 SGHTA and CDR2 FQGNSA. In DNA, the CDR3 is TGTGCCAGCAGCCCGTTTGGGGGGACCGTTAATTCACCCCTCCACTTT. It codes for CASSPFGGTVNSPLHF.

J is TRBJ2-5 and V is TRBV28, with 8 bases matching TRBD2. The ends lost 2 bases at V and 3 bases at J; junction bases unmatched: 2. Germline CDR1 reads MDHEN; CDR2 reads SYDVKM. The CDR3 totals 14 residues. CDR3: CASSLTGGKETQYF. CDR3 DNA: TGTGCCAGCAGTTTAACGGGGGGGAAAGAGACCCAGTACTTC.

The CDR3 protein is CAISGSVNRGRAEKLFF. The DNA of the CDR3 is TGTGCCATCAGTGGGTCCGTAAACAGGGGCAGGGCTGAAAAACTGTTTTTT. The chain joins TRBV10-3 to TRBJ1-4, with TRBD1 matching over 7 bases. After removal of 4 bases from V and 7 bases from J, the junction contained 15 bases not matched to a gene. This CDR3 comprises 17 residues. Germline CDR1 is ENHRY and CDR2 is SYGVKD.

The rearrangement links TRBV9 to TRBJ2-1, with 9 bases aligning to TRBD2. The CDR3 extends over 13 amino acids. The V and J ends lost 7 bases and 5 bases, in that order; junction bases with no gene match: 4. Germline V gene lookup returns CDR1 SGDLS and CDR2 YYNGEE. CDR3 coding DNA: TGTGCCAGCGCGGGGGGGAGGAACAATGAGCAGTTCTTC. It yields the protein CASAGGRNNEQFF.

This chain links TRBV5-4 with TRBJ2-5; 11 positions match TRBD2. V dropped 4 bases and J dropped 3; count of bases not matched to a gene: 8. This CDR3 region has 16 residues. In germline, CDR1 is SGHNT, CDR2 YYREEE (reference sequence). The DNA of the CDR3 is TGTGCCAGCAGCCCCGCCCGACTAGCGGGGAAAGAGACCCAGTACTTC. It translates to CASSPARLAGKETQYF.

This clone came up a few times. In nucleotides, the CDR3 is TGTGCCAGTAGTATACCTAGCAGGACCGGGGAGCTGTTTTTT. Its protein is CASSIPSRTGELFF. The chain uses TRBV19 and TRBJ2-2; possibly TRBD2 for D (5 bases). CDR3 size: 14 residues. From germline, CDR1 is LNHDA and CDR2 SQIVND (reference sequence). The V and J ends lost 2 bases and 5 bases respectively, with 9 bases between them.

This clone was counted a few times. V gene TRBV28 combines with J gene TRBJ1-1; the D gene is possibly TRBD1 (6 bases). CDR3 length: 12 residues. The V end lost 6 bases, the J end lost 7 bases, and 12 bases lay between the germline ends. Germline V lookup: CDR1 MDHEN, CDR2 SYDVKM. This CDR3 reads CASSLTTGEAFF. CDR3 coding DNA: TGTGCCAGCAGCCTCACGACAGGTGAAGCTTTCTTT.

The gene calls are TRBV9 and TRBJ1-1; 10 bases are shared with TRBD1. From germline, CDR1 is SGDLS and CDR2 YYNGEE. The ends lost 3 bases at V and 7 bases at J; junction bases unmatched: 9. The CDR3 totals 15 residues. CDR3 region: CASSGPTGGGREAFF. For the CDR3, the DNA is TGTGCCAGCAGCGGACCGACAGGGGGCGGGCGTGAAGCTTTCTTT.